This entry features one TCR beta chain sequence. This record comes from a study of cytomegalovirus exposure and HLA in healthy donors. PCR involved 60 Vbeta and 13 Jbeta primers. Repertoires were generated with immunoSEQ multiplex PCR, while TCRdb's copy carries only in-frame clones and drops some. The sample has some 170,000 clones, about 75% seen once. This CDR3 contains 14 residues. Trimming removed 5 bases from V and 0 bases from J; junction bases left unmatched: 2. The germline gives CDR1 WNHNN, CDR2 SYGVQD (reference sequence). This TCR derives from a man aged 40-55 years in good health and CMV-seropositive. The sample was PBMCs. The chain has TRBV10-1 and TRBJ2-3; 7 bases line up with TRBD2. DNA of the CDR3: TGCGCCAGCAGTTCGGGGGGTAGCACAGATACGCAGTATTTT. Translating gives CASSSGGSTDTQYF.